Listed below are T cell receptor beta chains from one sample, sequenced in a study of T cells in Graves' hyperthyroidism and ophthalmopathy. TCRdb processed the multiplex PCR reads anew with MiXCR; each CDR3 protein has one entry. The table lists some 380,000 distinct CDR3 sequences, approximately 12% of them singletons. The sequencing sample was made of blood. Receptor source: a young man with Graves' hyperthyroidism that later progressed to Graves' ophthalmopathy. Each CDR3 is given with its conserved first and last residue. D genes are given only for firm matches. The size entry is marked missing in some rows and otherwise reads once, few, many or a size class.

CDR3 protein: CSAPVFQLNGDYGYTF
CDR3 DNA: TGCAGTGCGCCCGTGTTTCAGCTAAATGGGGACTATGGCTACACCTTC
J gene: TRBJ1-2
V gene: TRBV20-1
D gene: .
clone size: many

CDR3 protein: CASSLDQYTQYF
CDR3 DNA: TGTGCCAGCAGCTTAGATCAATATACGCAGTATTTT
J gene: TRBJ2-3
V gene: TRBV11-2
D gene: .
clone size: many

CDR3 protein: CSARLDFTSQFF
CDR3 DNA: TGCAGTGCTAGATTGGACTTCACCAGCCAGTTCTTC
J gene: TRBJ2-1
V gene: TRBV20-1
D gene: .
clone size: few

CDR3 protein: CASSFVTGRNEQFF
CDR3 DNA: TGTGCCAGCAGCTTTGTTACAGGGCGGAATGAGCAGTTCTTC
J gene: TRBJ2-1
V gene: TRBV11-3
D gene: .
clone size: many

CDR3 protein: CASSAVAEAGSHGYTF
CDR3 DNA: TGTGCCAGCAGCGCCGTCGCGGAGGCAGGGTCTCATGGCTACACCTTC
J gene: TRBJ1-2
V gene: TRBV14
D gene: .
clone size: .

CDR3 protein: CASSYGLAASDTQYF
CDR3 DNA: TGTGCCAGCAGTTACGGCCTAGCGGCCAGCGATACGCAGTATTTT
J gene: TRBJ2-3
V gene: TRBV6-6
D gene: TRBD2
clone size: many

CDR3 protein: CASNPRQGEEELFF
CDR3 DNA: TGTGCCAGCAACCCGCGGCAGGGGGAGGAGGAGCTGTTTTTT
J gene: TRBJ2-2
V gene: TRBV28
D gene: .
clone size: many

CDR3 protein: CASSQGVGTQYF
CDR3 DNA: TGTGCCAGCAGCCAAGGGGTTGGTACGCAGTATTTT
J gene: TRBJ2-3
V gene: TRBV3-1
D gene: .
clone size: .

CDR3 protein: CSARAGTGGDQPQHF
CDR3 DNA: TGCAGTGCTAGGGCCGGGACAGGGGGCGATCAGCCCCAGCATTTT
J gene: TRBJ1-5
V gene: TRBV20-1
D gene: TRBD1
clone size: .

CDR3 protein: CASSVVRGATDTQYF
CDR3 DNA: TGTGCCAGCAGCGTAGTGAGGGGAGCCACAGATACGCAGTATTTT
J gene: TRBJ2-3
V gene: TRBV9
D gene: .
clone size: many

CDR3 protein: CSASPRWPPTHYNSPLHF
CDR3 DNA: TGCAGTGCTAGTCCGCGTTGGCCCCCAACCCACTATAATTCACCCCTCCACTTT
J gene: TRBJ1-6
V gene: TRBV20-1
D gene: .
clone size: few

CDR3 protein: CAWDRRQSEKLFF
CDR3 DNA: TGTGCCTGGGATAGAAGACAGTCTGAAAAACTGTTTTTT
J gene: TRBJ1-4
V gene: TRBV30
D gene: .
clone size: .

CDR3 protein: CAGSEEGPDTEAFF
CDR3 DNA: TGTGCCGGCAGTGAAGAGGGGCCGGACACTGAAGCTTTCTTT
J gene: TRBJ1-1
V gene: TRBV2
D gene: .
clone size: .

CDR3 protein: CASSRDRDLYEQYF
CDR3 DNA: TGTGCCAGCAGTCGCGACAGGGACCTTTACGAGCAGTACTTC
J gene: TRBJ2-7
V gene: TRBV6-1
D gene: TRBD1
clone size: few

CDR3 protein: CASSVDSGAPDTQYF
CDR3 DNA: TGTGCCAGCAGCGTAGATAGCGGGGCTCCAGATACGCAGTATTTT
J gene: TRBJ2-3
V gene: TRBV9
D gene: TRBD2
clone size: few

CDR3 protein: CASSPGTTSTDTQYF
CDR3 DNA: TGTGCCAGCAGCCCCGGGACAACTAGCACAGATACGCAGTATTTT
J gene: TRBJ2-3
V gene: TRBV7-8
D gene: .
clone size: many

CDR3 protein: CATRGTKEGTEAFF
CDR3 DNA: TGTGCCACCAGGGGGACGAAGGAAGGCACTGAAGCTTTCTTT
J gene: TRBJ1-1
V gene: TRBV24-1
D gene: .
clone size: many

CDR3 protein: CASSQGGTGSLVGNGYTF
CDR3 DNA: TGCGCCAGCAGCCAAGGTGGGACAGGGTCTCTTGTCGGCAATGGCTACACCTTC
J gene: TRBJ1-2
V gene: TRBV4-1
D gene: TRBD1
clone size: few

CDR3 protein: CASGPPGWNEQFF
CDR3 DNA: TGTGCTAGTGGTCCCCCCGGGTGGAATGAGCAGTTCTTC
J gene: TRBJ2-1
V gene: TRBV12-5
D gene: .
clone size: many

CDR3 protein: CSARDYRGHSNTEAFF
CDR3 DNA: TGCAGTGCTAGAGATTATAGGGGACATTCGAACACTGAAGCTTTCTTT
J gene: TRBJ1-1
V gene: TRBV20-1
D gene: .
clone size: .

CDR3 protein: CASSPWDGSYEQYF
CDR3 DNA: TGTGCCAGCAGCCCTTGGGACGGCTCCTACGAGCAGTACTTC
J gene: TRBJ2-7
V gene: TRBV9
D gene: .
clone size: few

CDR3 protein: CSAIRQGNTGELFF
CDR3 DNA: TGCAGTGCTATCAGGCAGGGGAACACCGGGGAGCTGTTTTTT
J gene: TRBJ2-2
V gene: TRBV20-1
D gene: .
clone size: .

CDR3 protein: CAWSGGQGTTNEKLFF
CDR3 DNA: TGTGCCTGGAGTGGGGGACAGGGCACAACTAATGAAAAACTGTTTTTT
J gene: TRBJ1-4
V gene: TRBV30
D gene: TRBD1
clone size: .

CDR3 protein: CASSINTGELFF
CDR3 DNA: TGTGCCAGCAGTATTAACACCGGGGAGCTGTTTTTT
J gene: TRBJ2-2
V gene: TRBV7-9
D gene: .
clone size: few

CDR3 protein: CASSTDRLVSPDTQYF
CDR3 DNA: TGTGCCAGCAGCACCGACCGACTAGTTTCCCCAGATACGCAGTATTTT
J gene: TRBJ2-3
V gene: TRBV9
D gene: .
clone size: few

CDR3 protein: CVSNPWVAVIQETQYF
CDR3 DNA: TGTGTCAGCAATCCTTGGGTAGCGGTAATCCAAGAGACCCAGTACTTC
J gene: TRBJ2-5
V gene: TRBV12-3/TRBV12-4
D gene: .
clone size: .

CDR3 protein: CSAEILAGSTDTQYF
CDR3 DNA: TGCAGTGCTGAAATACTAGCGGGCAGCACAGATACGCAGTATTTT
J gene: TRBJ2-3
V gene: TRBV20-1
D gene: TRBD2
clone size: few

CDR3 protein: CASSSGRDTDTQYF
CDR3 DNA: TGTGCCAGCAGTTCGGGCAGGGACACAGATACGCAGTATTTT
J gene: TRBJ2-3
V gene: TRBV6-2/TRBV6-3
D gene: .
clone size: many

CDR3 protein: CASSRLRTGSYEQYF
CDR3 DNA: TGTGCCAGCAGCCGCCTCAGGACAGGGAGTTACGAGCAGTACTTC
J gene: TRBJ2-7
V gene: TRBV28
D gene: TRBD1
clone size: many

CDR3 protein: CSVARQNQETQYF
CDR3 DNA: TGCAGCGTTGCTCGGCAAAACCAAGAGACCCAGTACTTC
J gene: TRBJ2-5
V gene: TRBV29-1
D gene: .
clone size: many

CDR3 protein: CASSVRQDNSPLHF
CDR3 DNA: TGTGCCAGCAGCGTAAGACAGGATAATTCACCCCTCCACTTT
J gene: TRBJ1-6
V gene: TRBV9
D gene: .
clone size: few

CDR3 protein: CASSLRVWIVGGGAYNEQFF
CDR3 DNA: TGTGCCAGCAGTTTGCGCGTGTGGATAGTAGGCGGGGGGGCCTACAATGAGCAGTTCTTC
J gene: TRBJ2-1
V gene: TRBV12-3/TRBV12-4
D gene: TRBD2
clone size: many

CDR3 protein: CASSQVDKDWNTEAFF
CDR3 DNA: TGCGCCAGCAGCCAGGTCGACAAGGACTGGAACACTGAAGCTTTCTTT
J gene: TRBJ1-1
V gene: TRBV4-1
D gene: .
clone size: .

CDR3 protein: CASSLESQGAGNEQFF
CDR3 DNA: TGTGCCAGCAGCTTAGAATCGCAGGGGGCAGGGAATGAGCAGTTCTTC
J gene: TRBJ2-1
V gene: TRBV11-2
D gene: TRBD1
clone size: many